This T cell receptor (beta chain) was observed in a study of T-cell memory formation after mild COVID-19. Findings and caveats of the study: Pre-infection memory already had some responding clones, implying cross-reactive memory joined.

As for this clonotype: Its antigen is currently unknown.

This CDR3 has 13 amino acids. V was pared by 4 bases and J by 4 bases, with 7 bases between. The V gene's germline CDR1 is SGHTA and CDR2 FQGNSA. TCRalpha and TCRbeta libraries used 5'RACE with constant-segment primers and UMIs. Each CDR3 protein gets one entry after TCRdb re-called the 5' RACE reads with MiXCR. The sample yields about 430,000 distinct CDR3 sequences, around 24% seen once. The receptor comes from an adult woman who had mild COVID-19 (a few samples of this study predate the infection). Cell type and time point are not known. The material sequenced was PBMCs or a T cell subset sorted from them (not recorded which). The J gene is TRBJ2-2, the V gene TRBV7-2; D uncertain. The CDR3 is CASSSSATGELFF. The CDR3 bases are TGTGCCAGCAGCTCTTCGGCCACCGGGGAGCTGTTTTTT. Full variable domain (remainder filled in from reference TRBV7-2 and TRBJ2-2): GAGVSQSPSNKVTEKGKDVELRCDPISGHTALYWYRQSLGQGLEFLIYFQGNSAPDKSGLPSDRFSAERTGGSVSTLTIQRTQQEDSAVYLCASSSSATGELFFGEGSRLTVL.